These T cell receptor beta chains were read from a single sample in a study of blood T cell repertoires in COVID-19. The protocol was immunoSEQ multiplex PCR, while the TCRdb copy is restricted to in-frame clones and leaves out a portion. The table has 250,000 to 350,000 clones, about 81% seen once. Specimen: peripheral blood. The receptors here all came from a human donor with COVID-19, enrolled during active disease. The donor label of this sample is uncertain. The conserved cysteine and the conserved F or W are not part of the CDR3 here. Fields, in order: clone size, V gene, CDR3 protein. Clone size, where shown, is once, few, many, or a class for clones that have expanded.

clone size: NA
V gene: TRBV6-4
CDR3 protein: ASSDQGSATGPQH

clone size: few
V gene: TRBV6-5
CDR3 protein: ASSSHLLGGTEAF

clone size: NA
V gene: TRBV7-2
CDR3 protein: ASSPDRGWETQY

clone size: NA
V gene: TRBV18
CDR3 protein: ASSPNPLAGTGELYGYT

clone size: NA
V gene: TRBV20-1
CDR3 protein: SASLDSPYNEQF

clone size: NA
V gene: TRBV6-5
CDR3 protein: ASSRTGAATGELF

clone size: NA
V gene: TRBV5-1
CDR3 protein: ASSFLAGVPYEQY

clone size: NA
V gene: TRBV3-1/TRBV3-2
CDR3 protein: ASSPASGSRETQY

clone size: many
V gene: TRBV2
CDR3 protein: ASKLRTANQPQH

clone size: few
V gene: TRBV9
CDR3 protein: ASSGTAAANSPLH

clone size: NA
V gene: TRBV11-3
CDR3 protein: ASSSGLAVPNNEQF

clone size: many
V gene: TRBV11-3
CDR3 protein: ASSFVSNSPLH

clone size: NA
V gene: TRBV5-4
CDR3 protein: ASSLDGSRQPQH

clone size: NA
V gene: TRBV7-8
CDR3 protein: ASSPRTSGSGGEQF

clone size: NA
V gene: TRBV12-5
CDR3 protein: ASGLEASREQY

clone size: NA
V gene: TRBV7-9
CDR3 protein: ASSTAGPVYNEQF

clone size: once
V gene: TRBV5-1
CDR3 protein: ASSPRAGTYEQY

clone size: NA
V gene: TRBV5-1
CDR3 protein: ASSLDFPGDNSPLH

clone size: NA
V gene: TRBV18
CDR3 protein: ASSPSMGQGELF

clone size: NA
V gene: TRBV6-5
CDR3 protein: ASSFNRGTGELF

clone size: NA
V gene: TRBV6-5
CDR3 protein: ASSYVAGVETQY

clone size: NA
V gene: TRBV11-2
CDR3 protein: ASSSLAGGYEQY

clone size: NA
V gene: TRBV30
CDR3 protein: AWSGGVNTEAF

clone size: NA
V gene: TRBV19
CDR3 protein: ASSPWGTGGGNQPQH

clone size: NA
V gene: TRBV18
CDR3 protein: ASSPLQETQY

clone size: NA
V gene: TRBV7-8
CDR3 protein: ASSLDRNNQPQH

clone size: NA
V gene: TRBV10-2
CDR3 protein: ASSAQASGAYNEQF

clone size: NA
V gene: TRBV7-9
CDR3 protein: ASSDSTSGPTDTQY

clone size: NA
V gene: TRBV27
CDR3 protein: ATQRAGNNEQY

clone size: NA
V gene: TRBV21-1
CDR3 protein: ASTSATSQY

clone size: once
V gene: TRBV15
CDR3 protein: ATSRPHGTGATIY

clone size: NA
V gene: TRBV19
CDR3 protein: ASSVQGTFEQF

clone size: NA
V gene: TRBV18
CDR3 protein: ASSPRQSSYNEQF

clone size: NA
V gene: TRBV7-2
CDR3 protein: ASSSSLVGSSGNTIY

clone size: NA
V gene: TRBV9
CDR3 protein: ASSPQQGPYEQY

clone size: NA
V gene: TRBV20-1
CDR3 protein: SASGVTSGVPYEQY

clone size: NA
V gene: TRBV7-3
CDR3 protein: ASTLGLAESPGEQF

clone size: once
V gene: TRBV4-1
CDR3 protein: ASSSAPGLAGVGWAY

clone size: NA
V gene: TRBV18
CDR3 protein: ASSRGQQQNEAF

clone size: NA
V gene: TRBV5-4
CDR3 protein: ASSLDIAGPYEQY

clone size: NA
V gene: TRBV9
CDR3 protein: ASSVGADGTQY

clone size: NA
V gene: TRBV7-9
CDR3 protein: ASSRTPAFGNTIY

clone size: NA
V gene: TRBV5-1
CDR3 protein: ASSLGGDLAEAF

clone size: once
V gene: TRBV7-9
CDR3 protein: ASSSAQGMNTEAF

clone size: NA
V gene: TRBV28
CDR3 protein: ASSLWGHTQY

clone size: NA
V gene: TRBV2
CDR3 protein: ASSRTGGPYNEQF

clone size: NA
V gene: TRBV11-2
CDR3 protein: ASRQLQGAGEQF

clone size: NA
V gene: TRBV28
CDR3 protein: ASSLSTGVGGVAYEQY

clone size: once
V gene: TRBV10-3
CDR3 protein: AIGFSQGAQPQH

clone size: NA
V gene: TRBV6-5
CDR3 protein: ASSPGDNQPQH

clone size: NA
V gene: TRBV27
CDR3 protein: ASRQTSGWALSYEQY

clone size: NA
V gene: TRBV5-1
CDR3 protein: ASSLDPWGGWYGYT

clone size: once
V gene: TRBV12-5
CDR3 protein: ASYPSGGAYGYT

clone size: NA
V gene: TRBV28
CDR3 protein: ASSPTTGGRSNQPQH

clone size: once
V gene: TRBV12-2
CDR3 protein: ASRAGVGLVNNEQY

clone size: NA
V gene: TRBV11-2
CDR3 protein: ASSLDINTEAF

clone size: NA
V gene: TRBV20-1
CDR3 protein: SAAGNTEAF